This T cell receptor (beta chain) was profiled in a study of response to subunit inactivated influenza vaccine. TCRdb passed the RT-PCR reads through MiXCR, listing each CDR3 protein once. The repertoire holds about 500,000 distinct CDR3 sequences, 16% seen once, with roughly 3.1% in the top ten. Study-wide findings and caveats: The authors suggested that few new T cells are recruited per seasonal influenza vaccination.

This CDR3 is built from 16 residues. The germline CDR1 and CDR2 sequences are SGHRS and YFSETQ. J was trimmed by 1 base and V by 0 bases; bases with no gene match: 5. The table lists this clonotype with a few counts. Its target is not known. The rearrangement links TRBV5-1 to TRBJ2-3; 7 positions match TRBD2. This specimen was CD4+ T cells sorted from PBMCs, taken around 25 months after vaccination. This sequence was found in a man between 50 and 69 years old who received an inactivated influenza vaccine. CDR3 region: CASSLASTSGTDTQYF. CDR3 sequence (DNA): TGCGCCAGCAGCTTGGCATCTACTAGCGGCACAGATACGCAGTATTTT.